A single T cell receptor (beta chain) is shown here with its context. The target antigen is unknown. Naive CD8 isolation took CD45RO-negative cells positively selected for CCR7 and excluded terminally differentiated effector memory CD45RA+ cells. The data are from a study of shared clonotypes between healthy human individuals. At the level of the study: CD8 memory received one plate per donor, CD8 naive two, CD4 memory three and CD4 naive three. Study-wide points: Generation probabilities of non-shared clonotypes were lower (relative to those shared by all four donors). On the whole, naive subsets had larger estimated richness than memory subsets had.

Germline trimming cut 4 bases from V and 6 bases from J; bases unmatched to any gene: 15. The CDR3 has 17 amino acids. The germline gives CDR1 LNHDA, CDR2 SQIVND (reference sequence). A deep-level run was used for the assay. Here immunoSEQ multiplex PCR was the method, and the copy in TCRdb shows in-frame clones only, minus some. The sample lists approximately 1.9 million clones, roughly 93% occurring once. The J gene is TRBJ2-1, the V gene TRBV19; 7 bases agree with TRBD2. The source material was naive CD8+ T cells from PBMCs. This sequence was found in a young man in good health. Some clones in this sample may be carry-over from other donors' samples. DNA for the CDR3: TGTGCCAGTAGTAGAAAGCCGGGACTAAGAGCTTTCAATGAGCAGTTCTTC. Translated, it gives CASSRKPGLRAFNEQFF.